This T cell receptor (beta chain) was documented in a study of blood T cells in healthy people across ages (dated by TCRdb to about 2015). Some background on the complete study: In model experiments, template switching captured about one uniquely barcoded TCR beta cDNA molecule for every two T cells. The donors were split into four age groups: young (average around 15 years), middle-aged (roughly 42), aged (more than 60) and long-lived (about 74). Using the same blood draw, the study looked at two additional independent replicas of 1 million unique cDNA reads for two donors, one aged 18 to 30 and the other aged 80 or older. Using deep sequencing normalized with unique cDNA molecular identifiers, the study measured how TCR beta repertoire diversity changes with age. To avoid experimental bias, donors of different ages were randomly spread across the sequencing lanes.

General study outcomes and caveats: Because profiling used bulk unsorted PBMCs, naive and antigen-experienced compartments could not be compared conclusively. A strong correlation was found between observed TCR beta diversity and the percentage of naive T cells measured by flow cytometry. As age increased, observed TCR beta diversity per million T cells dropped in a roughly linear way, and a significant reduction was already evident by age roughly 36. Compared with the aged group, the long-lived group had more naive CD4+ T cells, fewer expanded clones and increased TCR diversity, suggesting age selection. The CMV infection status of donors was not known, potentially confounding age-related changes in expanded clonotypes. Estimates of total diversity based on one million sequenced T cells were considered lower bounds and underestimates.

Library preparation was by 5' RACE. TCRdb shows the sequencer as Illumina HiSeq 2500. A second PCR of about 6 to 11 cycles was run with a J-beta primer mix and a sample-barcoded 5' primer. A unique molecular identifier was introduced onto each TCR beta cDNA molecule by a template-switch 5' adaptor carrying 12 random nucleotides. Each sample yielded at least 2.5 million CDR3-containing paired-end reads. The Mint cDNA synthesis kit, primed by a TRBC-specific oligonucleotide, was used to synthesize first-strand cDNA from all RNA. After uracil-DNA glycosylase treatment, a first 18-cycle PCR used universal primers M1SS and BC2_uni_R on all cDNA. Concerning the study's data processing: For normalization, 1 million high-quality reads were randomly selected from each sample, with every read carrying a distinct molecular identifier. Reads with shared molecular identifiers were discarded instead of being binned into consensus sequences. CDR3 identification, clonotype clustering and error correction used MiTCR with a Q25 quality threshold and the strictest error-elimination algorithm. A nonparametric unseen species model with Euler transformation was used to estimate lower-bound total TCR beta diversity. TCRdb redid the processing of the public reads, applying fastp at Q25 and MiXCR, and retained in-frame beta chains. Entries that share a CDR3 protein sequence are merged under the most common genes and DNA. In this record, the V and J calls reflect TCRdb's handling and not the investigators' own analysis. The sample table holds some 900,000 distinct CDR3 sequences, of which under 50% were seen once. The ten largest clones capture over 10% of the sample.

Systemically healthy Caucasian individuals from Russia, 35 to 50 in total and aged about 6 to 100 years, were included as donors. Approximately 11 milliliters of peripheral blood were drawn from each donor into EDTA-treated Vacutainer tubes. Ficoll-Paque density-gradient centrifugation was used to isolate PBMCs, with at least 6 million per sample. Trizol reagent was used to extract total RNA from PBMCs, with at least 6 micrograms per sample. For every donor, an aliquot of PBMCs went through flow cytometry to measure the percentages of naive CD45RAhigh/CD27high T cells. The CDR3 starts with the cysteine, ends with the phenylalanine, and has 16 residues. Only the CDR3 portion is preserved as DNA: 48 bases, with reading frame beginning at the first base. Relative to germline, V is 6 bases shorter and J is 2 bases shorter, with 20 bases between their ends. Per the germline V gene, ENHRY is the CDR1 and SYGVKD is the CDR2.

In regard to this clonotype: Its recognized antigen is unknown. No clone much larger than this one lies a single base away; base qualities are absent.

The sequence joins TRBV10-3 to TRBJ2-7, and perhaps TRBD1 as D gene, on 6 matching bases. This TCR derives from a man aged 25-40 years in good health. Specimen: blood. The CDR3 sequence is CAISNTGTPQAYEQYF. The nucleotides are TGTGCCATCAGCAACACCGGGACACCTCAGGCCTACGAGCAGTACTTC.